This T cell receptor beta chain was sequenced for a study of T cell responses to AZD1222 COVID-19 vaccine. Clones were sequenced by immunoSEQ multiplex PCR, and TCRdb holds only the in-frame ones, with some missing. The sample yields 90,000 to 100,000 clones, 80% to 90% seen once. CDR1 is SGHRS and CDR2 is YFSETQ in the germline V gene. The CDR3 has 16 amino acids. J lost 4 bases, V lost 4 bases, and 10 bases had no gene match. This clonotype was obtained from an adult in good health. The chain employs TRBV5-1 and TRBJ2-2; the match to TRBD1 covers 7 bases. The sample was peripheral blood, taken on day 0 of AZD1222 vaccination. CDR3 in amino acids: CASSGGQYRGTGELFF. In DNA form, the CDR3 reads TGCGCCAGCAGCGGGGGACAGTACCGAGGCACCGGGGAGCTGTTTTTT.